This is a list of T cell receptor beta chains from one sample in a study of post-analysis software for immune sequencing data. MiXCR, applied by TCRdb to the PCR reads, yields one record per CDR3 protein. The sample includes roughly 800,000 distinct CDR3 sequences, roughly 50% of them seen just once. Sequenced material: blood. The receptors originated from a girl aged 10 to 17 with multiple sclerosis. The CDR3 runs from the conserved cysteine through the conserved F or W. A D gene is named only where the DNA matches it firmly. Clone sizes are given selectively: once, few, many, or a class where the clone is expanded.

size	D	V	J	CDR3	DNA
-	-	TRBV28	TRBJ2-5	CASSPSYMYQETQYF	TGTGCCAGCAGTCCTTCCTACATGTACCAAGAGACCCAGTACTTC
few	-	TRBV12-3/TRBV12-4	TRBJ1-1	CAVGGGTEAFF	TGTGCCGTGGGGGGGGGCACTGAAGCTTTCTTT
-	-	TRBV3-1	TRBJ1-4	CASSQDSFRDSGKLFF	TGTGCCAGCAGCCAAGATTCGTTCCGGGATTCCGGAAAACTGTTTTTT
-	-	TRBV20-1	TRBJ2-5	CSASPSWLAQETQYF	TGCAGTGCTAGTCCGTCATGGCTAGCTCAAGAGACCCAGTACTTC
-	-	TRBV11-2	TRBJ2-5	CASSLAWAPQETQYF	TGTGCCAGCAGCTTGGCCTGGGCCCCCCAAGAGACCCAGTACTTC
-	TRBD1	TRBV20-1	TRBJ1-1	CSALRGQAFF	TGCAGTGCATTAAGGGGGCAGGCTTTCTTT
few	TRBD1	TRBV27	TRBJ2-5	CASRTVNRGKETQYF	TGTGCCAGCAGGACCGTGAACAGGGGCAAAGAGACCCAGTACTTC
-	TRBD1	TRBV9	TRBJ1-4	CASSRTGDNEKLFF	TGTGCCAGCAGCAGGACAGGGGATAATGAAAAACTGTTTTTT
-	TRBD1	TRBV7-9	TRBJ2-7	CASSYRTGSSYEQYF	TGTGCCAGCAGCTACCGGACAGGGAGCTCCTACGAGCAGTACTTC
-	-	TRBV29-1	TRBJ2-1	CSVALVTYNEQFF	TGCAGCGTTGCCCTGGTCACCTACAATGAGCAGTTCTTC
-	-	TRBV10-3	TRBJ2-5	CAPQRGQPQETQYF	TGTGCCCCTCAACGGGGGCAGCCCCAAGAGACCCAGTACTTC
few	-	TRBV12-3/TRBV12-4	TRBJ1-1	CASSSPERKREAFF	TGTGCCAGCAGTTCCCCTGAAAGGAAGAGGGAAGCTTTCTTT
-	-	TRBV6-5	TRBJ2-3	CASGQGPLTQYF	TGTGCCAGCGGCCAAGGGCCCCTAACGCAGTATTTT
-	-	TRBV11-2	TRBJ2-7	CASSLDLAPDEQYF	TGTGCCAGCAGCTTAGATCTGGCGCCGGACGAGCAGTACTTC
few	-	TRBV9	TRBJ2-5	CASSVGNSQETQYF	TGTGCCAGCAGCGTAGGAAACAGCCAAGAGACCCAGTACTTC
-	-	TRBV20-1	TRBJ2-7	CSANSEGYPYEQYF	TGCAGTGCTAACTCAGAGGGTTATCCCTACGAGCAGTACTTC
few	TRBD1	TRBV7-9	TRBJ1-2	CASSHPGTGYGYTF	TGTGCCAGCAGTCACCCCGGGACAGGGTATGGCTACACCTTC
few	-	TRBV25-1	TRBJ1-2	CASSDTPNYGYTF	TGTGCCAGCAGTGACACCCCTAACTATGGCTACACCTTC
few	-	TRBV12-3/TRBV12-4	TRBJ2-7	CASRTEAYEQYF	TGTGCCAGCAGAACGGAAGCCTACGAGCAGTACTTC
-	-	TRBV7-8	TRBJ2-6	CASSLEVAPGGANVLTF	TGTGCCAGCAGCTTAGAGGTGGCCCCGGGAGGGGCCAACGTCCTGACTTTC
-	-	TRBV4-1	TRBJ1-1	CASSQADKYTEAFF	TGCGCCAGCAGCCAGGCCGACAAGTACACTGAAGCTTTCTTT
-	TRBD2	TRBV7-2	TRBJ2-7	CASSPAPTSGSTIAYEQYF	TGTGCCAGCAGCCCCGCCCCTACTAGCGGGAGTACAATCGCCTACGAGCAGTACTTC
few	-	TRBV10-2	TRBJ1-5	CASSESPDRNNQPQHF	TGCGCCAGCAGTGAGTCGCCAGACAGAAACAATCAGCCCCAGCATTTT
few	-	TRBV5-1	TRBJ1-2	CASSLYAADNYGYTF	TGCGCCAGCAGCTTGTATGCGGCGGATAACTATGGCTACACCTTC